A single sample is the source of the 19 T cell receptor beta chains below, sequenced in a study of T cells in women clearing cervical HPV infection. The assay was immunoSEQ multiplex PCR, and TCRdb's table has in-frame clones only and misses some. This specimen shows tens of thousands of clones; the ten leading clones hold approximately 5.3%. The sample taken for sequencing was blood buffy coat. The receptors come from a woman between 18 and 69 years old with a cervical HPV16 infection that either progressed to CIN3+ or cleared (not recorded which).

Regarding this clone: Read sequence stops 3 residues before the CDR3 end, and the germline J gene provides the missing end. The chain links TRBV6-1 to TRBJ1-5; 9 nucleotides line up with TRBD1. Germline trimming cut 4 bases from V and 6 bases from J; bases unmatched to any gene: 10. The CDR3 extends over 16 amino acids. Germline loops: CDR1 MNHNS, CDR2 SASEGT. The sequenced part of the CDR3 DNA is TGTGCCAGCAGTGGAGGGACAGGGTTGAACGGTCAGCCC. Amino acid sequence: CASSGGTGLNGQP. In full, the CDR3 is CASSGGTGLNGQPQHF.

The sequenced CDR3 bases are TGTGCCAGCTCACCAATGACAGGTGGCCCCCAAGAGACG. Amino acids: CASSPMTGGPQET. The full CDR3 sequence reads CASSPMTGGPQETQYF. The chain has TRBV18 and TRBJ2-3; possible D gene TRBD1, 6 bases. The read finishes 3 residues shy of the CDR3 end, and the germline J gene is used to complete it. The CDR3 is made up of 16 amino acids. CDR1 is KGHSH, CDR2 LQKENI, per germline.

As regards this clone: The read ends 3 residues early relative to the CDR3; the germline J gene fills the gap. J is TRBJ1-2 and V is TRBV7-7, with D possibly matching TRBD1 (5 bases). The V gene lost 1 base and the J gene lost 0 bases, with 9 bases spanning the gap. The CDR3 contains 15 residues. Germline CDR1 SSHAT, CDR2 FNYEAQ (reference sequence). The CDR3: CASSLVKGSNYGYTF. The sequenced part of the CDR3 DNA is TGTGCCAGCAGCTTAGTCAAGGGGTCTAACTATGGC. Full variable domain (outside the CDR3, taken from reference TRBV7-7 and TRBJ1-2): GAGVSQSPRYKVTKRGQDVTLRCDPISSHATLYWYQQALGQGPEFLTYFNYEAQPDKSGLPSDRFSAERPEGSISTLTIQRTEQRDSAMYRCASSLVKGSNYGYTFGSGTRLTVV.

About this clone: With the read ending 3 residues before the CDR3 end, the germline J gene is used to fill in that end. The chain has TRBV12-3 or TRBV12-4 and TRBJ2-5; TRBD1 is a possible D gene (5 bases). This CDR3 comprises 13 residues. Trimming cost V 3 bases and J 7 bases, with 12 bases left between them. The DNA read from the CDR3 is TGTGCCAGCAGTTTTCGTTCCCAGGGGACC. Its protein product is CASSFRSQGT. Given in full, the CDR3 is CASSFRSQGTQYF.

As for this clone: The DNA ends 3 residues before the CDR3 does, and the rest of the CDR3 is filled in from the germline J gene. The chain uses TRBV2 and TRBJ2-2; TRBD1 aligns across 10 bases. With 6 bases clipped from V and 3 bases from J, the junction kept 7 bases outside the gene matches. CDR3 length: 16 residues. The germline V gene encodes CDR1 SNHLY and CDR2 FYNNEI. Here the CDR3 reads CASRAGTGDYTGELFF. The sequenced part of the CDR3 DNA is TGTGCCAGCAGGGCCGGGACAGGGGACTACACCGGGGAG.

CDR3 sequence reads: CASSPGGFSEQYF. CDR3 DNA, as far as it was read: TGTGCCAGCAGCCCGGGGGGTTTTAGCGAG. This sequence joins TRBV7-6 and TRBJ2-7, with TRBD2 matching 7 bases. The read terminates 3 residues before the CDR3 end, so the remaining end is supplied by the germline J gene. Germline V gene sequence: CDR1 SGHVS, CDR2 FNYEAQ. J lost 6 bases, V lost 5 bases, and 7 bases had no gene match. The CDR3 consists of 13 residues.

Details on this clone: With the read ending 3 residues before the CDR3 end, the germline J gene is used to fill in that end. The V and J genes are TRBV30 and TRBJ1-1; TRBD1 might be the D (5 bases). The length of the CDR3 is 13 residues. V gave up 2 bases and J gave up 2 bases, with 9 bases separating them. Germline V gene sequence: CDR1 GTSNPN, CDR2 SVGIG (reference sequence). The CDR3 loop is CAWSTDRNTEAFF. CDR3 DNA, as far as it was read: TGTGCCTGGAGTACTGACAGAAACACTGAA.

Concerning this clone itself: The read is 3 residues too short to cover the CDR3 end, so that end is filled in from the germline J gene. The chain joins TRBV27 to TRBJ1-1, with 7 positions matching TRBD1. V was pared by 11 bases and J by 1 base, with 4 bases of the junction left unmatched. CDR3 length: 12 amino acids. Looked up from germline, CDR1 is MNHEY and CDR2 is SMNVEV (reference sequence). This CDR3 reads CALQGRNTEAFF. The covered CDR3 bases are TGTGCCCTACAGGGGAGGAACACTGAA.

A word on this clone: Read data end 3 residues before the CDR3 end; the end is taken from the germline J gene. The V and J genes are TRBV19 and TRBJ2-3; 8 nucleotides align to TRBD2. The junction had 14 bases not matched to a gene; V was cut back by 5 bases and J by 1 base. The CDR3 extends over 18 amino acids. Germline CDR1 is LNHDA and CDR2 is SQIVND (reference sequence). CDR3 protein: CASSPTSGGLSGTDTQYF. CDR3 DNA, as far as it was read: TGTGCCAGTAGTCCTACGAGCGGGGGTCTTTCTGGCACAGATACG.

With regard to this clone: The sequence runs out 3 residues before the end of the CDR3; the remainder is reconstructed from the germline J gene. The gene calls are TRBV18 and TRBJ1-1; D uncertain. The CDR3 is 15 residues long. V lost 0 bases and J lost 4, with 12 bases in between. CDR1 and CDR2 (germline): KGHSH, LQKENI. CDR3 loop: CASSPPELQPTEAFF. CDR3 DNA, as far as it was read: TGTGCCAGCTCACCACCGGAATTACAGCCCACTGAA. The entire variable domain, with the rest obtained from reference TRBV18 and TRBJ1-1, is as follows: NAGVMQNPRHLVRRRGQEARLRCSPMKGHSHVYWYRQLPEEGLKFMVYLQKENIIDESGMPKERFSAEFPKEGPSILRIQQVVRGDSAAYFCASSPPELQPTEAFFGQGTRLTVV.

Details on this clone: The observed sequence ends 3 residues before the CDR3 terminus, with the missing tail filled in from the germline J gene. The V call is TRBV18, the J call TRBJ1-2, with D perhaps TRBD1 (6 bases). This CDR3 is 14 amino acids long. Germline V gene sequence: CDR1 KGHSH, CDR2 LQKENI. Incomplete CDR3 DNA: TGTGCCAGCTCACCACGCGGGGGGCAGGACGAC. Protein sequence: CASSPRGGQDD. The full CDR3 sequence reads CASSPRGGQDDYTF. Full variable domain (missing parts from reference TRBV18 and TRBJ1-2): NAGVMQNPRHLVRRRGQEARLRCSPMKGHSHVYWYRQLPEEGLKFMVYLQKENIIDESGMPKERFSAEFPKEGPSILRIQQVVRGDSAAYFCASSPRGGQDDYTFGSGTRLTVV.

Details on this clone: The sequenced fragment ends 3 residues before the CDR3 boundary, so the rest is inferred from the germline J gene. The chain combines TRBV19 with TRBJ2-6; D gene uncertain. This CDR3 is 17 amino acids long. Germline-derived CDR1 and CDR2 are LNHDA and SQIVND (reference sequence). Between the trimmed V and J ends, which lost 3 bases and 2 bases, there was a span of 14 bases. The CDR3 DNA, read in part, is TGTGCCAGTAGTATTGCAACAGCCTCCCCTGGGGCCAACGTC. Translating it yields CASSIATASPGANV. The CDR3 in its entirety is CASSIATASPGANVLTF.

This chain's CDR3 is CASSTTPGLAGGTDTQYF. CDR3 DNA, as far as it was read: TGTGCCAGTAGTACCACCCCCGGACTAGCGGGAGGCACAGATACG. This sequence joins TRBV19 and TRBJ2-3; 13 bases agree with TRBD2. The sequenced fragment ends 3 residues before the CDR3 boundary, so the rest is inferred from the germline J gene. Germline CDR1 and CDR2: LNHDA and SQIVND (reference sequence). After removal of 4 bases from V and 1 base from J, the junction contained 8 bases not matched to a gene. There are 18 residues in the CDR3.

Regarding this clone: The sequenced fragment ends 3 residues before the CDR3 boundary, so the rest is inferred from the germline J gene. This sequence joins TRBV20-1 and TRBJ2-7; 7 bases align to TRBD1. Germline assignment: CDR1 DFQATT and CDR2 SNEGSKA (reference sequence). The V segment lost 2 bases and the J segment 3 bases; nucleotides outside the gene matches: 10. The CDR3 loop spans 15 amino acids. The CDR3 here is CSARPRQGTFYEQYF. The covered CDR3 bases are TGCAGTGCTAGACCACGACAGGGAACATTCTACGAG.

Regarding this clone: The CDR3 end lies 3 residues beyond the end of the read and is filled in from the germline J gene. The V gene is TRBV20-1, the J gene TRBJ1-2; 8 positions agree with TRBD1. The CDR3 runs 12 residues. CDR1 is DFQATT and CDR2 is SNEGSKA in the germline V gene (reference sequence). CDR3 sequence: CSAKPTGAGYTF. The part of the CDR3 DNA that was read is TGCAGTGCAAAACCGACAGGGGCCGGC.

Details on this clone: The read finishes 3 residues shy of the CDR3 end, and the germline J gene is used to complete it. This chain connects TRBV18 to TRBJ1-2; D is uncertain. Germline V gene data show CDR1 as KGHSH and CDR2 as LQKENI. The CDR3 totals 12 residues. This CDR3 reads CASSPPSYDYTF. The covered CDR3 bases are TGTGCCAGCTCACCACCTTCCTACGAC.

For this clone: With the read ending 3 residues before the CDR3 end, the germline J gene is used to fill in that end. The J gene is TRBJ1-2, the V gene TRBV19, with 8 bases that match TRBD1. V was pared by 1 base and J by 6 bases, with 1 base of the junction left unmatched. Germline assignment: CDR1 LNHDA and CDR2 SQIVND (reference sequence). This CDR3 has 13 residues. CDR3 protein: CASSIGTGNGYTF. Incomplete CDR3 DNA: TGTGCCAGTAGTATAGGGACAGGGAATGGC.

As concerns this clone: From the germline J gene comes the end of the CDR3, since the read stops 3 residues before it. The V call is TRBV7-2, the J call TRBJ1-2, with D possibly TRBD1 on 5 matching bases. The CDR3 spans 12 residues. CDR1 is SGHTA, CDR2 FQGNSA, per germline. The CDR3 spells CASSLRGNDYTF. CDR3 DNA, as far as it was read: TGTGCCAGCAGCTTGCGGGGGAACGAC.

This clone ranks as medium-sized (0.01 to 0.1%) in terms of frequency. Read sequence stops 3 residues before the CDR3 end, and the germline J gene provides the missing end. The chain has TRBV7-2 and TRBJ2-7; D ambiguous. Germline CDR1 SGHTA, CDR2 FQGNSA. CDR3 length equals 15 residues. V lost 5 bases and J lost 0, with 14 bases in between. CDR3 DNA, as far as it was read: TGTGCCAGCAGCCCAGAATCGGGTAGCTCCTACGAG. Translating gives CASSPESGSSYE. Given in full, the CDR3 is CASSPESGSSYEQYF. Complete variable domain (other parts from reference TRBV7-2 and TRBJ2-7): GAGVSQSPSNKVTEKGKDVELRCDPISGHTALYWYRQSLGQGLEFLIYFQGNSAPDKSGLPSDRFSAERTGGSVSTLTIQRTQQEDSAVYLCASSPESGSSYEQYFGPGTRLTVT.